This T cell receptor (beta chain) was obtained from a study of shared clonotypes between healthy human individuals. Naive CD8 cells lacked CD45RO and underwent positive selection for CCR7, leaving out terminally differentiated effector memory CD45RA+ cells. TCRdb's table, derived via immunoSEQ multiplex PCR, lists solely in-frame clones and lacks some. The table shows around 560,000 clones, with roughly 95% occurring only once. The CDR3 runs to 14 residues. The germline CDR1 and CDR2 sequences are MDHEN and SYDVKM. Trimming stripped 7 bases from V and 2 bases from J, with 15 bases between. Sequenced: naive CD8+ T cells sorted from blood. The chain has TRBV28 and TRBJ2-7; D is unclear. The TCR comes from a woman aged 30 to 39 in good health. Here the CDR3 DNA reads TGTGCCAGCAACGCAGAGGACGCAGCCTACGAGCAGTACTTC. It specifies CASNAEDAAYEQYF.